This record concerns one TCR beta chain sequence. These data belong to a study of blood T cell repertoires in COVID-19. Original methodology: From reference gene primer amplification, estimates of nucleated cell counts were derived. Data came from immunoSEQ multiplex PCR; TCRdb stores just in-frame clones and leaves some out. The DNA gave D and trimming, while V, J and clone size come from that table. The sample consists of about 160,000 clones, approximately 92% of them appearing once. In germline, CDR1 is MDHEN, CDR2 SYDVKM. The CDR3 contains 13 residues. Trimming removed 4 bases at V and 7 bases at J, with 10 bases between.

The chain employs TRBV28 and TRBJ1-4; possibly TRBD1 for D (5 bases). The receptor's source is a woman between 50 and 59 years old with acute or convalescent COVID-19. Sequenced sample: peripheral blood. CDR3 DNA: TGTGCCAGCAGTTCAGGGCTAGGTGAAAAACTGTTTTTT. Amino acid sequence: CASSSGLGEKLFF.